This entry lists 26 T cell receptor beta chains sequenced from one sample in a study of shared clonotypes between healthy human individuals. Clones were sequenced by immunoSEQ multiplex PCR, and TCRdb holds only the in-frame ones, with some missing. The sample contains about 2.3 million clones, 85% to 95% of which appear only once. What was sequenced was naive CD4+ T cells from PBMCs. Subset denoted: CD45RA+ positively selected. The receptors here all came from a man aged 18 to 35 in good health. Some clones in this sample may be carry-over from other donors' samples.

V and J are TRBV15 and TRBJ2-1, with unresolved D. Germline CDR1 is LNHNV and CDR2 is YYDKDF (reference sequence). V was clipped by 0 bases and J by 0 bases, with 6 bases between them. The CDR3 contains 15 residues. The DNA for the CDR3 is TGTGCCACCAGCAGAGATGGTGACTCCTACAATGAGCAGTTCTTC. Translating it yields CATSRDGDSYNEQFF.

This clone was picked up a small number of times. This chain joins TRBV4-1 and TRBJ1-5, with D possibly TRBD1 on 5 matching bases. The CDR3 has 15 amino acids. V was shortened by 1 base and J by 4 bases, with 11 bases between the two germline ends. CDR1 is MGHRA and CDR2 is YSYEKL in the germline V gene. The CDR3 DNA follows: TGCGCCAGCAGCCAAGTGGGACGGACAAATCAGCCCCAGCATTTT. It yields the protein CASSQVGRTNQPQHF.

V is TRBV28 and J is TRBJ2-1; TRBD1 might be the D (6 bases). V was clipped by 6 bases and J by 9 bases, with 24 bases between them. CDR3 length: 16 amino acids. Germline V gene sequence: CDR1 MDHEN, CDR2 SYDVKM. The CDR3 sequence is CASRTSSWGRTGEQFF. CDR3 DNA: TGTGCCAGCAGAACTTCTTCCTGGGGGCGGACGGGTGAGCAGTTCTTC.

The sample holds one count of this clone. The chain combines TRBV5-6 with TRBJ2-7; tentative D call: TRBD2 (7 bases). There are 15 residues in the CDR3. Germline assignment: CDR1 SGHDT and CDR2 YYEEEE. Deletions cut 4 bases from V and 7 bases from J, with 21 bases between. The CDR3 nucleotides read TGTGCCAGCAGCAGGTACCAAAAACAGGGAGGGGAGCAGTACTTC. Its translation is CASSRYQKQGGEQYF.

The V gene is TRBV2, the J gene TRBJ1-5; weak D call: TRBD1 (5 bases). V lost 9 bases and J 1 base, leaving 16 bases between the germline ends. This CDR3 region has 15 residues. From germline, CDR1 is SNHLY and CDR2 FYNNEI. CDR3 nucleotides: TGTGCCAGTAGAAGGGAGGGGTTGAGCAATCAGCCCCAGCATTTT. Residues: CASRREGLSNQPQHF.

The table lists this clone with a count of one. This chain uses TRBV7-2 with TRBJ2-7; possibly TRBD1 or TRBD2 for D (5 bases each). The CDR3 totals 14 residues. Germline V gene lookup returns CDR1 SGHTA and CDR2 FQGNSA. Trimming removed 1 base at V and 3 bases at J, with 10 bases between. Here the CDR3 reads CASSLDPGSYEQYF. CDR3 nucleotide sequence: TGTGCCAGCAGCTTAGATCCAGGGAGCTACGAGCAGTACTTC.

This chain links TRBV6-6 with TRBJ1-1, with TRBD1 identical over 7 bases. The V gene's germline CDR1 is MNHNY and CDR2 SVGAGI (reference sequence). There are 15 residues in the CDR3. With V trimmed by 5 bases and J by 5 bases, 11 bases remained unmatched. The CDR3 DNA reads TGTGCCAGCAGTACTGTCCAACAGGGGCAAACTGAAGCTTTCTTT. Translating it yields CASSTVQQGQTEAFF.

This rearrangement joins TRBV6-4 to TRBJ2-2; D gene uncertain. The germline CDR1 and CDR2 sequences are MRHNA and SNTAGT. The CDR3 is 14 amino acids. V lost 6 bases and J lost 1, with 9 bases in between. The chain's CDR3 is CASSLIVNTGELFF. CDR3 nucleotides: TGTGCCAGCAGCCTTATTGTGAACACCGGGGAGCTGTTTTTT.

CDR3: CASSLPGARQETQYF. The CDR3 region has the DNA TGTGCCAGCAGTTTACCCGGGGCGCGGCAAGAGACCCAGTACTTC. The chain combines TRBV28 with TRBJ2-5; D is perhaps TRBD1 or TRBD2 (5 bases each). CDR1 and CDR2 from the germline V gene are MDHEN and SYDVKM. The V end was cut by 2 bases, the J end by 2 bases, with 12 bases between. The CDR3 length is 15 residues.

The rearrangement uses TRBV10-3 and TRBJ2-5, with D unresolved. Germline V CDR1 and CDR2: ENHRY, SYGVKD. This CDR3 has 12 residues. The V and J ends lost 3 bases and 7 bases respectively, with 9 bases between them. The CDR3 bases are TGTGCCATCAGTGACCCGAAAGGGACCCAGTACTTC. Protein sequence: CAISDPKGTQYF.

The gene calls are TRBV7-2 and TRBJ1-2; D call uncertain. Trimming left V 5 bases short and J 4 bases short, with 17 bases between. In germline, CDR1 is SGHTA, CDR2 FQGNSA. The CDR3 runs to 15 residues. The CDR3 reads CASSNDGGSGYGYTF. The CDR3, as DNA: TGTGCCAGCAGCAACGACGGCGGCTCGGGCTATGGCTACACCTTC.

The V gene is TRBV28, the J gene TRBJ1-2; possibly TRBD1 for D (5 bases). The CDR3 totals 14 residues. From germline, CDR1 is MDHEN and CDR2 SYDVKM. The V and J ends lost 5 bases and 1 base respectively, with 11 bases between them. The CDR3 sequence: CASSVGPRNYGYTF. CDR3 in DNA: TGTGCCAGCAGTGTGGGGCCACGTAACTATGGCTACACCTTC.

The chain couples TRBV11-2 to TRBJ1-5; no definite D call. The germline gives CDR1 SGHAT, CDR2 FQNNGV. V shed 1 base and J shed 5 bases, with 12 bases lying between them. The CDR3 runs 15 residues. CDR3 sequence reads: CASSLGVGFDQPQHF. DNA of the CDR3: TGTGCCAGCAGCTTAGGAGTGGGTTTCGATCAGCCCCAGCATTTT.

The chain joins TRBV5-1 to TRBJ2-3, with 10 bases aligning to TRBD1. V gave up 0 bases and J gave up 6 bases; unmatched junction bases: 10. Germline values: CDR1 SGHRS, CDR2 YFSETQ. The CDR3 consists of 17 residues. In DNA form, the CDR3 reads TGCGCCAGCAGCTTGGCCCCGGGGGGACAGGGGCGGGATACGCAGTATTTT. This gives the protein CASSLAPGGQGRDTQYF. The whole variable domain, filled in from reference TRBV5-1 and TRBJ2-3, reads KAGVTQTPRYLIKTRGQQVTLSCSPISGHRSVSWYQQTPGQGLQFLFEYFSETQRNKGNFPGRFSGRQFSNSRSEMNVSTLELGDSALYLCASSLAPGGQGRDTQYFGPGTRLTVL.

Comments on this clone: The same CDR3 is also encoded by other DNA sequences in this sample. The CDR3 spells CASSSGGMNTEAFF. CDR3 DNA sequence: TGTGCCAGCAGTTCTGGGGGCATGAACACTGAAGCTTTCTTT. This chain links TRBV28 with TRBJ1-1; D perhaps matches TRBD1 (6 bases). Germline CDR1 MDHEN, CDR2 SYDVKM. CDR3 length: 14 amino acids. Trimming pared 4 bases from V and 0 bases from J, leaving 9 bases between.

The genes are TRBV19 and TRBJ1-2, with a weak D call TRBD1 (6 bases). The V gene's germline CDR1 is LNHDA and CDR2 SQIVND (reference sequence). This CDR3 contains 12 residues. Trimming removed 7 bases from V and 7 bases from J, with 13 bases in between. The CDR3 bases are TGTGCCAGTACTCTGGGCAGGGGTGGCTACACCTTC. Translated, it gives CASTLGRGGYTF.

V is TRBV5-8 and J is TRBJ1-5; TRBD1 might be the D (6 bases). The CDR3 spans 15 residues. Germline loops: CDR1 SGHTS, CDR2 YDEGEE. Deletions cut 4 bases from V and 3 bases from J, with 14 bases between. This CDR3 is CASSRGAELNQPQHF. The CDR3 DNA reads TGTGCCAGCAGCCGGGGGGCCGAACTCAATCAGCCCCAGCATTTT.

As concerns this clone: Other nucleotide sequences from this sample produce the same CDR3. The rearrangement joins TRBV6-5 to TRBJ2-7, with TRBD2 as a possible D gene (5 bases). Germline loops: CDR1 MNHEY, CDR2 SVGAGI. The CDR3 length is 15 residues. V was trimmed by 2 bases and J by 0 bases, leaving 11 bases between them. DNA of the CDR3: TGTGCCAGCAGTTACGGTCCCGGACTCTCCTACGAGCAGTACTTC. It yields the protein CASSYGPGLSYEQYF.

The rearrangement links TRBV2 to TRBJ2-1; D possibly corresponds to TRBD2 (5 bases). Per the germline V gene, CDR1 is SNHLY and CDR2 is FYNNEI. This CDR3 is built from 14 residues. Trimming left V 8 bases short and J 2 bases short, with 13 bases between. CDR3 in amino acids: CASVPLGAYNEQFF. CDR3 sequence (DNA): TGTGCCAGCGTCCCCCTCGGGGCCTACAATGAGCAGTTCTTC.

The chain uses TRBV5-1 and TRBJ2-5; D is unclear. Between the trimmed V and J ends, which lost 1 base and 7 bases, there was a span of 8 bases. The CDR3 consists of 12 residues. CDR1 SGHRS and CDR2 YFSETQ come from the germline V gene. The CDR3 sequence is CASSLSEGTQYF. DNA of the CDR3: TGCGCCAGCAGCTTGTCAGAAGGGACCCAGTACTTC.

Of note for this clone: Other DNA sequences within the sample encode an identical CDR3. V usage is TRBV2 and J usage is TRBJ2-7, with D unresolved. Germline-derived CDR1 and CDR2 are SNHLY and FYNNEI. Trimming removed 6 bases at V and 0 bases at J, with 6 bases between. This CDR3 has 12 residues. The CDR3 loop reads CASRVSSYEQYF. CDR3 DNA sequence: TGTGCCAGCAGAGTCAGCTCCTACGAGCAGTACTTC.

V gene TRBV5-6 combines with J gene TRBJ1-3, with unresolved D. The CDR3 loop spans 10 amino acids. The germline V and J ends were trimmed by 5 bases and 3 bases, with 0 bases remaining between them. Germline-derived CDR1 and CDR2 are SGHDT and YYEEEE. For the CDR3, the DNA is TGTGCCAGCAGTGGAAACACCATATATTTT. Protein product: CASSGNTIYF.

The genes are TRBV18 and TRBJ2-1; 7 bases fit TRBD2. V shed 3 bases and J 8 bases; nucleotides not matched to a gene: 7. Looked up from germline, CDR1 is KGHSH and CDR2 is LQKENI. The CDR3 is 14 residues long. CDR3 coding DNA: TGTGCCAGCTCACCCTTGGCGGGAGTGGATGAGCAGTTCTTC. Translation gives CASSPLAGVDEQFF.

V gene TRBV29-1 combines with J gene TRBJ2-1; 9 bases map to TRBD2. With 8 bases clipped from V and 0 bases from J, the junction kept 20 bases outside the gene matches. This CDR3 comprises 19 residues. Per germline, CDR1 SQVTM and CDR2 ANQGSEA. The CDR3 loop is CSTQVGLANFGYSYNEQFF. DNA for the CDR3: TGCAGCACCCAAGTGGGACTAGCCAATTTTGGATACTCCTACAATGAGCAGTTCTTC.

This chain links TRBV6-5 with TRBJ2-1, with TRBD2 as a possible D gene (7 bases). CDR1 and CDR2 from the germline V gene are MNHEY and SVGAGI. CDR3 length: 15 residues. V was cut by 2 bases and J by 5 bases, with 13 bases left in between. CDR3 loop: CASSYAGALDNEQFF. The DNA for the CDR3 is TGTGCCAGCAGTTACGCGGGGGCCTTGGACAATGAGCAGTTCTTC.

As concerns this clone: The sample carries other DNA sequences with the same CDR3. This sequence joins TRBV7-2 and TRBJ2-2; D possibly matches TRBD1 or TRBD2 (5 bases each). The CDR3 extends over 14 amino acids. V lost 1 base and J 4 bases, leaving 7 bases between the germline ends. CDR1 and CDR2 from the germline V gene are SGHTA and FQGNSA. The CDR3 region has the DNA TGTGCCAGCAGCTTAGTTGGGGGCACCGGGGAGCTGTTTTTT. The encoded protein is CASSLVGGTGELFF.